The 4 T cell receptor beta chains below come from one sample, sequenced in a study of memory B cells and T cells in multiple sclerosis. Produced via immunoSEQ multiplex PCR; TCRdb's table is partial and in-frame only. The profile covers roughly 14,000 clones, with roughly two thirds appearing a single time and around 2.3% taken by the ten largest. The sequenced material came from memory (CD45RO+) CD4+ T cells from blood. All receptors derive from a human donor with multiple sclerosis.

V usage is TRBV10-2 and J usage is TRBJ2-2, with 8 bases lining up with TRBD1. V was clipped by 5 bases and J by 6 bases; unmatched bases: 8. CDR3 size: 15 residues. Germline CDR1 and CDR2: WSHSY and SAAADI. The CDR3 DNA is TGCGCCAGCAGTCAGACAGGGGTGGGTGCCGGGGAGCTGTTTTTT. Protein: CASSQTGVGAGELFF.

This clone was picked up a small number of times. The chain is built from TRBV2 and TRBJ1-2; D is perhaps TRBD1 (6 bases). CDR3 size: 12 residues. CDR1 is SNHLY, CDR2 FYNNEI, per germline. V lost 5 bases to trimming and J lost 8 bases, with 12 bases between them. Written as DNA, the CDR3 is TGTGCCAGCAGTAGTTGGACAGCCGGCTACACCTTC. Protein product: CASSSWTAGYTF.

The chain combines TRBV29-1 with TRBJ1-1; tentatively, D is TRBD1 (6 bases). CDR1 SQVTM and CDR2 ANQGSEA come from the germline V gene. The CDR3 is 13 residues long. Trimming pared 5 bases from V and 1 base from J, leaving 11 bases between. CDR3 bases: TGCAGCGTTCTACAGGGAACGAACACTGAAGCTTTCTTT. Translated, it gives CSVLQGTNTEAFF.

The chain joins TRBV28 to TRBJ1-1; a possible D gene is TRBD1 (6 bases). V was clipped by 2 bases and J by 5 bases, with 18 bases between them. This CDR3 comprises 16 residues. Germline V CDR1 and CDR2: MDHEN, SYDVKM. The CDR3 here is CASSLTRTESGTEAFF. As DNA, the CDR3 is TGTGCCAGCAGTTTAACCAGGACAGAGTCGGGGACTGAAGCTTTCTTT.